The T cell receptor (beta chain) under discussion was sequenced for a study of naive and memory T cell subsets. Overall study findings and caveats: A clonotype means one alpha or beta sequence, not an alpha/beta pair. Over 95% of naive TCR sequences appeared only once, unlike memory subsets.

The CDR3 extends over 13 amino acids. Trimming left V 5 bases short and J 0 bases short, with 7 bases between. Germline V gene data show CDR1 as MNHNY and CDR2 as SVGAGI (reference sequence). To note about this clonotype: No antigen is known for it.

An equimolar mix of two oligonucleotides served as the beta constant-region primer for TRBC1 and TRBC2. TCRdb recomputed calls from the UMI-ligation and nested PCR reads with MiXCR, one row per CDR3 protein. The table includes some 28,000 distinct CDR3 sequences, around 10% detected once. The chain recombines TRBV6-6 with TRBJ2-5; D gene unclear. This TCR came from a human donor in good health. The specimen was effector memory CD4+ T cells from blood. The subset here: effector memory, CD45RA- CD27-. The CDR3 sequence: CASSRSNQETQYF. The CDR3 DNA reads as TGTGCCAGCAGTCGGAGCAACCAAGAGACCCAGTACTTC.